These 21 T cell receptor beta chains originate from one sample sequenced in a study of shared clonotypes between healthy human individuals (dated by TCRdb to 2018 to 2021). Receptor libraries were prepared by the immunoSEQ multiplex PCR assay. The clones in this table, taken by TCRdb from immuneACCESS, are in-frame only. Not every clone is retained; where verified, under half of the shortfall comes from an unresolved V gene, and the cause of the rest is unknown. Across this sample there are around 500,000 clones, with 79% seen only once. The ten largest clones represent approximately 13% of the sample. Material for sequencing was PBMCs. Every receptor here comes from a woman aged 40 to 50 in good health. Some clones in this sample may be carry-over from other donors' samples.

The V gene is TRBV30, the J gene TRBJ2-7, with 7 bases matching TRBD2. The V segment lost 5 bases and the J segment 3 bases; nucleotides outside the gene matches: 10. Germline-derived CDR1 and CDR2 are GTSNPN and SVGIG (reference sequence). This CDR3 has 14 residues. CDR3 DNA sequence: TGTGCCTGGGAGGCTGGCGGGAGAAGCTACGAGCAGTACTTC. Its protein is CAWEAGGRSYEQYF.

J is TRBJ1-3 and V is TRBV28; tentatively, D is TRBD1 (6 bases). The CDR3 is made up of 17 amino acids. Trimming took 6 bases from V and 0 from J, leaving 18 bases between them. From germline, CDR1 is MDHEN and CDR2 SYDVKM. The CDR3 coding sequence is TGTGCCAGCAGCGGGGGCGGGAATCTATTCTCTGGAAACACCATATATTTT. Translation gives CASSGGGNLFSGNTIYF. The full variable domain, its missing parts supplied by reference TRBV28 and TRBJ1-3, is DVKVTQSSRYLVKRTGEKVFLECVQDMDHENMFWYRQDPGLGLRLIYFSYDVKMKEKGDIPEGYSVSREKKERFSLILESASTNQTSMYLCASSGGGNLFSGNTIYFGEGSWLTVV.

This clone was seen more than once but under ten times. The chain employs TRBV5-4 and TRBJ1-4; 9 bases fit TRBD1. The CDR3 spans 19 residues. Germline CDR1 SGHNT, CDR2 YYREEE (reference sequence). Trimming took 4 bases from V and 0 from J; bases not matched to a gene: 13. The CDR3 protein is CASSRTTGGGAATNEKLFF. CDR3 DNA: TGTGCCAGCAGCCGGACGACAGGGGGTGGTGCGGCAACTAATGAAAAACTGTTTTTT.

The chain couples TRBV6-8 to TRBJ1-2, with a tentative D call TRBD1 (5 bases). The length of the CDR3 is 11 residues. Trimming cost V 9 bases and J 7 bases, with 12 bases left between them. Looked up from germline, CDR1 is MNHGY and CDR2 is SAAAGT. Written as DNA, the CDR3 is TGTGCCAGTACGGGGGGAGCTGGCTACACCTTC. It yields the protein CASTGGAGYTF.

This chain links TRBV28 with TRBJ1-5; 9 nucleotides line up with TRBD1. The CDR3 is made up of 15 amino acids. Trimming took 7 bases from V and 6 from J; bases not matched to a gene: 10. The germline gives CDR1 MDHEN, CDR2 SYDVKM. Written as DNA, the CDR3 is TGTGCCAGCAAAGATACAGGGGGCGTTTCTCAGCCCCAGCATTTT. The encoded protein is CASKDTGGVSQPQHF. The full variable domain, with the rest looked up from reference TRBV28 and TRBJ1-5, is DVKVTQSSRYLVKRTGEKVFLECVQDMDHENMFWYRQDPGLGLRLIYFSYDVKMKEKGDIPEGYSVSREKKERFSLILESASTNQTSMYLCASKDTGGVSQPQHFGDGTRLSIL.

This clone was counted ten times or more. The chain has TRBV2 and TRBJ1-1; unclear D gene. V dropped 4 bases and J dropped 5 bases, with 17 bases sitting between them. The CDR3 is 15 residues long. Germline-derived CDR1 and CDR2 are SNHLY and FYNNEI. The CDR3 sequence is CASSGVRSLGTEAFF. The CDR3 nucleotides read TGTGCCAGCAGTGGCGTCCGGTCCCTGGGGACTGAAGCTTTCTTT.

The CDR3 is CASSSPHGTGGTGELFF. The CDR3 DNA follows: TGTGCCAGCAGCTCCCCCCACGGGACAGGAGGGACCGGGGAGCTGTTTTTT. This chain links TRBV5-4 with TRBJ2-2, with 8 bases aligning to TRBD1. The V gene's germline CDR1 is SGHNT and CDR2 YYREEE (reference sequence). Trimming at V came to 3 bases and at J to 5 bases, leaving 12 bases not matched to a gene. The CDR3 length is 17 residues.

This clone was found once. The rearrangement joins TRBV27 to TRBJ2-3; D uncertain. The CDR3 spans 17 residues. The germline gives CDR1 MNHEY, CDR2 SMNVEV (reference sequence). Trimming cost V 5 bases and J 1 base, with 19 bases left between them. The CDR3 loop reads CASSPIPVNPRTDTQYF. CDR3 coding DNA: TGTGCCAGCAGTCCCATCCCCGTTAACCCCCGCACAGATACGCAGTATTTT.

The chain couples TRBV19 to TRBJ2-3; TRBD2 matches at 12 bases. CDR3 length: 18 residues. V shed 2 bases, J shed 3 bases, and the junction held 9 bases outside the gene matches. The V gene's germline CDR1 is LNHDA and CDR2 SQIVND (reference sequence). The CDR3 loop is CASSIRLAGGLSTDTQYF. The CDR3 DNA is TGTGCCAGTAGTATAAGGCTAGCGGGAGGGCTCTCGACAGATACGCAGTATTTT.

The chain couples TRBV7-3 to TRBJ1-1; D not resolved. The CDR3 length is 13 residues. Trimming stripped 2 bases from V and 8 bases from J, with 12 bases between. Germline V gene sequence: CDR1 SGHTA, CDR2 FQGTGA. CDR3 loop: CASSLLVNREAFF. DNA for the CDR3: TGTGCCAGCAGCTTACTGGTAAACCGGGAAGCTTTCTTT.

The chain joins TRBV4-1 to TRBJ1-2; D gene ambiguous. V was shortened by 1 base and J by 3 bases, with 12 bases between the two germline ends. The CDR3 totals 15 residues. Per germline, CDR1 MGHRA and CDR2 YSYEKL. The CDR3 is CASSQGSPGDYGYTF. CDR3 bases: TGCGCCAGCAGCCAAGGGTCCCCGGGCGACTATGGCTACACCTTC.

This clone was seen once. This rearrangement joins TRBV4-2 to TRBJ2-1; unclear D gene. This CDR3 comprises 13 residues. Deletions cut 5 bases from V and 8 bases from J, with 13 bases between. Germline-derived CDR1 and CDR2 are LGHNA and YNFKEQ. The CDR3 nucleotides read TGTGCCAGCAGCTTAAGGTTACCAGATGAGCAGTTCTTC. As protein: CASSLRLPDEQFF.

The V gene is TRBV7-8, the J gene TRBJ2-7; TRBD2 agrees at 10 bases. Germline CDR1 SGHVS, CDR2 FQNEAQ. V gave up 3 bases and J gave up 3 bases; unmatched junction bases: 2. The CDR3 consists of 14 residues. The CDR3 DNA sequence: TGTGCCAGCAGCTTGAGCGGGAGGGGCTACGAGCAGTACTTC. Its protein is CASSLSGRGYEQYF.

The gene calls are TRBV7-8 and TRBJ2-1; the D gene is possibly TRBD2 (6 bases). The CDR3 is 16 residues long. The germline V gene has CDR1 SGHVS and CDR2 FQNEAQ. Trimming took off 5 bases at V and 7 bases at J, with 21 bases between the two ends. The CDR3 sequence: CASSPPRGRQLNEQFF. CDR3 DNA sequence: TGTGCCAGCAGCCCACCCCGGGGGAGGCAATTGAATGAGCAGTTCTTC.

The gene calls are TRBV7-9 and TRBJ2-1; 8 bases match TRBD2. CDR3 size: 16 residues. The trim removed 1 base at V and 5 bases at J, leaving 7 bases unmatched. The germline gives CDR1 SEHNR, CDR2 FQNEAQ (reference sequence). The CDR3 coding sequence is TGTGCCAGCAGCTTAGGCCGGCCGGGACTAGACAATGAGCAGTTCTTC. It is translated as CASSLGRPGLDNEQFF.

This chain links TRBV5-6 with TRBJ1-3, with D hard to call. The CDR3 has 12 amino acids. Germline V lookup: CDR1 SGHDT, CDR2 YYEEEE. V lost 4 bases and J lost 4, with 6 bases in between. The CDR3 sequence is CASSHEGNTIYF. The DNA of the CDR3 is TGTGCCAGCAGCCATGAGGGAAACACCATATATTTT.

The V and J genes are TRBV9 and TRBJ1-1; the D gene is possibly TRBD1 (6 bases). With 3 bases removed from V and 0 bases from J, the gap between germline ends came to 12 bases. Germline-derived CDR1 and CDR2 are SGDLS and YYNGEE. The CDR3 runs to 15 residues. The CDR3 protein is CASSALQGMNTEAFF. DNA for the CDR3: TGTGCCAGCAGCGCCCTGCAGGGGATGAACACTGAAGCTTTCTTT.

This chain uses TRBV6-1 with TRBJ1-2, with no clear D. Per germline, CDR1 MNHNS and CDR2 SASEGT. The CDR3 covers 13 residues. V was pared by 3 bases and J by 2 bases, with 7 bases between. CDR3 sequence: CASSDRENYGYTF. The CDR3 nucleotides read TGTGCCAGCAGTGACAGAGAAAACTATGGCTACACCTTC.

This sequence joins TRBV5-1 and TRBJ1-4, with a tentative D call TRBD1 (5 bases). Trimming took off 5 bases at V and 5 bases at J, with 13 bases between the two ends. Per germline, CDR1 SGHRS and CDR2 YFSETQ. CDR3 size: 14 residues. CDR3 sequence: CASRRDSGNEKLFF. CDR3 DNA sequence: TGCGCCAGCAGGCGAGACAGCGGGAATGAAAAACTGTTTTTT.

The rearrangement links TRBV4-3 to TRBJ2-3; D remains ambiguous. Trimming shortened V by 0 bases and J by 8 bases, and 15 bases separated the two germline ends. Germline V gene sequence: CDR1 LGHNA, CDR2 YSLEER. The length of the CDR3 is 15 residues. CDR3 in amino acids: CASSQDSRRASTQYF. Here the CDR3 DNA reads TGCGCCAGCAGCCAAGATTCGCGTCGGGCTAGTACGCAGTATTTT.

The chain links TRBV29-1 to TRBJ2-3, with TRBD2 matching over 7 bases. J was trimmed by 5 bases and V by 4 bases; bases with no gene match: 3. The germline V gene has CDR1 SQVTM and CDR2 ANQGSEA. The length of the CDR3 is 12 residues. CDR3: CSVVVAGDTQYF. The CDR3 DNA reads as TGCAGCGTTGTGGTAGCGGGAGATACGCAGTATTTT.